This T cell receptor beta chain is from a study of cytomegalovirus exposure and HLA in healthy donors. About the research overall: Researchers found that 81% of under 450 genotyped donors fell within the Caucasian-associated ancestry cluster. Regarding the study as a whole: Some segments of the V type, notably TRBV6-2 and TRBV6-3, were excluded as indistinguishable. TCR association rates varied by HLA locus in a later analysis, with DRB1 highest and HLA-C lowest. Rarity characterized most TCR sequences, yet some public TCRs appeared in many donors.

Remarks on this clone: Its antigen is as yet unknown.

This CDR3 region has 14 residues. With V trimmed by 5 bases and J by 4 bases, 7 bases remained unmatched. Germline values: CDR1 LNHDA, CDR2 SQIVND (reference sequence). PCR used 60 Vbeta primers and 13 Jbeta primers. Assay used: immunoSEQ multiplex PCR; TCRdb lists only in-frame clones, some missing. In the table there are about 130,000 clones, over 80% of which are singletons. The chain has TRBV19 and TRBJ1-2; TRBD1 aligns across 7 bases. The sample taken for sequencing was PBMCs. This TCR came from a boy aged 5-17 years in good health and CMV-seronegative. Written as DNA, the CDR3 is TGTGCCAGTAGTGCTCGACAGGGTCCCTATGGCTACACCTTC. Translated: CASSARQGPYGYTF.